This T cell receptor (beta chain) comes out of a study of radiation and T cells in renal cell carcinoma (TCRdb year 2020). A note on the overall study: Samples were obtained from a clinical trial, in which 15 Gy stereotactic body radiation therapy was delivered to primary renal cell carcinomas and nephrectomy was performed 4 weeks later. In total, 50 or so samples, comprising 26 tumors and some 27 peripheral blood samples, were subjected to TCR beta sequencing. Across all 55 or so samples, 4,016,671 unique CDR3 nucleotide sequences encoding approximately 3,000,000 unique CDR3 amino acid sequences were identified.

The immunoSEQ kit was used, according to the manufacturer's recommendations, to generate TCR beta libraries from genomic DNA. Library preparation used a first multiplex PCR with proprietary primers, then a second PCR adding unique barcodes, with bead cleanups after each round. A kit-provided positive control reaction and a negative control reaction were included in every sample batch. The final libraries were assessed on an Agilent 4200 TapeStation D1000 ScreenTape, pooled by volume, and quantified by qPCR. An Illumina NextSeq500 fitted with a MidOutput 150-cycle cartridge performed the sequencing, running 156 Read1 cycles and 15 Index1 cycles with the kit's custom primers. The pooled library was loaded at around 1 pM, and about 21% PhiX control was spiked in. The study's processing was this. Vendor-processed data were analyzed in R, with a clonotype defined as all T cells sharing the same CDR3 nucleotide sequence. For clone abundance analyses, frequencies were normalized to the 10,000 most abundant clones per sample. Public T cell clones, which averaged fewer than five per sample, were removed prior to analysis. Tumor-enriched clonotypes and baseline blood-enriched clonotypes were defined as those with an abundance difference of at least 32-fold between compartments. Clonotypes expanded or contracted between blood time points were identified with a beta-binomial differential abundance model. Tumor-blood repertoire similarity was measured with the Baroni-Urbani and Buser coefficient, and groups were compared using two-tailed Wilcoxon tests in R. TCRdb retrieved this table from immuneACCESS and kept in-frame rearrangements only. Not all clones are present; in checked studies, unresolved V genes account for under half, and no reason is known for the remainder. V and J calls and clone size follow that table, whereas D and trimming were derived from the DNA. This sample is represented by 45,000 to 55,000 clones; approximately 80% of them were singletons. The ten largest account for about 30% of the sample.

Of note for this clone: The antigen it binds to is not known. No base-level quality is on record; no much larger clone is a single base apart.

The time point label for this specimen denotes: blood 2 weeks post-SBRT. The sample's treatment or condition, from its label and the paper: 15 Gy SBRT to primary tumor, nephrectomy 4 weeks later. To track tumor-enriched clonotypes, serial peripheral blood was sampled from radiation-treated patients at baseline and at 2 weeks and 4 weeks after SBRT. Every patient had renal cell carcinoma of clear cell pathology. The QIAamp DNA Blood Mini Kit (Qiagen) was used to prepare genomic DNA for TCR sequencing. The analyses included just those samples that passed every quality control check. Here is what the overall study found, with its caveats: Dynamics of the blood repertoire were not tracked past 4 weeks after treatment. No pretreatment tumor biopsies were available, so the baseline intratumoral presence of clonotypes could not be determined. With a single-armed trial design, the study had no way to address how radiation dose or scheduling affects the TCR repertoire. In blood, the top tumor clonotypes increased between baseline and 2 weeks post-radiation and then shrank by 4 weeks, which suggests that tumor-resident clones expanded only transiently.

CDR1 LNHNV and CDR2 YYDKDF were looked up in the germline V gene (reference sequence). Relative to germline, V is 3 bases shorter and J is 3 bases shorter, with 18 bases between their ends. The CDR3 runs 17 amino acids, cysteine and phenylalanine included. Solely the CDR3 DNA is kept, with 51 bases framed from the first base. The specimen comprised blood, sampled from a patient whose treatment included radiotherapy and nephrectomy. The receptor comes from a woman between 70 and 85 years old with renal cell carcinoma. This chain is built from TRBV15 and TRBJ1-5, with TRBD1 as a weak D call on 6 bases. The nucleotide sequence is given as TGTGCCACCAGCAGCCCCAACGCCGGACAGATCAATCAGCCCCAGCATTTT. The resulting protein is CATSSPNAGQINQPQHF.